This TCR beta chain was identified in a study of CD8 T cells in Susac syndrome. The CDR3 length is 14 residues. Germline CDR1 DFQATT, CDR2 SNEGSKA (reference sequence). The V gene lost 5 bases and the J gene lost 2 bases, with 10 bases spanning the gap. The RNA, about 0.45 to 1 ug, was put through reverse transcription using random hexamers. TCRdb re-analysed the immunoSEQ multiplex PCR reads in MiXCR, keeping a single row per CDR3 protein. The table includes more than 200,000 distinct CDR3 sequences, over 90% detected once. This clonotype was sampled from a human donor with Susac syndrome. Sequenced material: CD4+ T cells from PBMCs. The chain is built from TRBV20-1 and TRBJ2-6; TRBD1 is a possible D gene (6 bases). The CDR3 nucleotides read TGCAGTGCTGTTGACAGGACTGGGGCCAACGTCCTGACTTTC. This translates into CSAVDRTGANVLTF.